The 23 T cell receptor beta chains given below trace back to one sample, sequenced in a study of neurological immune-mediated disorders (dated by TCRdb to the late 2010s). Libraries were prepared through 5' RACE. The instrument given in TCRdb is Illumina HiSeq 2500. TCRdb passed the public sequencing reads through fastp at Q25 and MiXCR, retaining productive beta sequences. Entries that share a CDR3 protein sequence are merged under the most common genes and DNA. Across this sample there are about 59,000 distinct CDR3 sequences, with about 25% seen only once. About 4.6% of the sample lies in the top ten. What the time point label conveys for this sample: technical triplicate 2. Specimen: PBMCs. The source of these receptors is a man aged 55 to 70 with HTLV-1-associated myelopathy (HAM/TSP).

In its sample, this clonotype was seen many times. This chain joins TRBV9 and TRBJ1-4; 7 bases are a match to TRBD1. The CDR3 contains 15 residues. Germline V gene sequence: CDR1 SGDLS, CDR2 YYNGEE. The V gene end was trimmed by 6 bases and the J gene end by 3 bases; junction bases not matched to a gene: 8. In DNA, the CDR3 is TGTGCCAGCAACCGAGGGGGGACAGCTAATGAAAAACTGTTTTTT. Its translation: CASNRGGTANEKLFF.

The chain has TRBV28 and TRBJ2-1; TRBD2 matches at 7 bases. The ends lost 1 base at V and 3 bases at J; junction bases unmatched: 12. The CDR3 covers 18 residues. From germline, CDR1 is MDHEN and CDR2 SYDVKM. The CDR3 coding sequence is TGTGCCAGCAGTTTATCTCTCTTAGCGGGCCGTTTCTACAATGAGCAGTTCTTC. Amino acid sequence: CASSLSLLAGRFYNEQFF. Filled out from reference TRBV28 and TRBJ2-1, the complete variable domain reads DVKVTQSSRYLVKRTGEKVFLECVQDMDHENMFWYRQDPGLGLRLIYFSYDVKMKEKGDIPEGYSVSREKKERFSLILESASTNQTSMYLCASSLSLLAGRFYNEQFFGPGTRLTVL.

By its share, this clonotype is medium-sized. The CDR3 sequence is CSAGESENEQFF. The DNA for the CDR3 is TGCAGTGCAGGAGAGTCGGAGAATGAGCAGTTCTTC. The V call is TRBV20-1, the J call TRBJ2-1, with unresolved D. CDR3 length equals 12 residues. The germline V gene has CDR1 DFQATT and CDR2 SNEGSKA (reference sequence). Trimming shortened V by 6 bases and J by 7 bases, and 13 bases separated the two germline ends.

This clonotype was picked up one time. The chain joins TRBV28 to TRBJ1-5; no reliable D call. Germline CDR1 MDHEN, CDR2 SYDVKM. Trimming left V 6 bases short and J 6 bases short, with 9 bases between. The CDR3 sequence is 12 residues long. DNA of the CDR3: TGTGCCAGCAGGACCCCTCCTCAGCCCCAGCATTTT. Encoded protein: CASRTPPQPQHF. The variable domain in full, with the rest retrieved from reference TRBV28 and TRBJ1-5, is DVKVTQSSRYLVKRTGEKVFLECVQDMDHENMFWYRQDPGLGLRLIYFSYDVKMKEKGDIPEGYSVSREKKERFSLILESASTNQTSMYLCASRTPPQPQHFGDGTRLSIL.

The chain uses TRBV12-3 or TRBV12-4 and TRBJ2-3, with D maybe TRBD2 (6 bases). The CDR3 runs to 13 residues. Deletions cut 5 bases from V and 2 bases from J, with 8 bases between. The CDR3 protein is CASSRDSTDTQYF. The CDR3 nucleotides are TGTGCCAGCAGTCGGGACTCCACAGATACGCAGTATTTT.

The genes are TRBV4-2 and TRBJ2-7; 12 bases are shared with TRBD2. Germline assignment: CDR1 LGHNA and CDR2 YNFKEQ. Unmatched junction bases numbered 8, after V lost 4 bases and J lost 4 bases. The CDR3 contains 16 residues. Written as DNA, the CDR3 is TGTGCCAGCAGCCCTCGGACTAGCGGGACAACTTACGAGCAGTACTTC. Translation: CASSPRTSGTTYEQYF.

The chain combines TRBV20-1 with TRBJ2-1; D is perhaps TRBD2 (6 bases). Looked up from germline, CDR1 is DFQATT and CDR2 is SNEGSKA (reference sequence). The CDR3 covers 18 residues. Trimming pared 5 bases from V and 3 bases from J, leaving 26 bases between. Here the CDR3 reads CSAAPRTISGALYNEQFF. The CDR3 DNA follows: TGCAGTGCTGCTCCCCGGACTATTAGCGGAGCCCTCTACAATGAGCAGTTCTTC.

In this sample, this clonotype turned up many times. The chain couples TRBV11-2 to TRBJ1-2; D is unresolved. V lost 5 bases and J lost 7, with 14 bases in between. Per the germline V gene, CDR1 is SGHAT and CDR2 is FQNNGV. The CDR3 consists of 13 residues. The CDR3 here is CASSRTQVFGYTF. DNA of the CDR3: TGTGCCAGCAGCCGTACTCAGGTTTTTGGCTACACCTTC.

Ten or more counts support this clonotype. The chain uses TRBV7-9 and TRBJ2-2; 9 bases fit TRBD2. V shed 1 base and J 4 bases; nucleotides not matched to a gene: 4. The germline CDR1 and CDR2 sequences are SEHNR and FQNEAQ (reference sequence). This CDR3 region has 16 residues. CDR3 sequence (DNA): TGTGCCAGCAGCTTAGAGGTGACTAGCGGCACCGGGGAGCTGTTTTTT. This sequence encodes CASSLEVTSGTGELFF.

There are many counts of this clonotype. The V call is TRBV20-1, the J call TRBJ2-1; D assignment may be TRBD1 or TRBD2 (7 bases each). V lost 1 base and J 1 base, leaving 17 bases between the germline ends. The V gene's germline CDR1 is DFQATT and CDR2 SNEGSKA (reference sequence). The CDR3 is 17 residues long. The CDR3 nucleotides are TGCAGTGCTAGAGCCAGGGGGGGCGGATCTTCCTACAATGAGCAGTTCTTC. It specifies CSARARGGGSSYNEQFF.

This clonotype appeared a few times. The chain combines TRBV29-1 with TRBJ1-1; perhaps TRBD1 as D (5 bases). From germline, CDR1 is SQVTM and CDR2 ANQGSEA. This CDR3 has 15 amino acids. The V gene lost 7 bases and the J gene lost 4 bases, with 22 bases spanning the gap. The CDR3 reads CSAAKGPGGSTEAFF. CDR3 nucleotides: TGCAGCGCCGCTAAAGGGCCCGGGGGGAGCACTGAAGCTTTCTTT.

Turning to this clonotype: This may come from a read error, since a much larger clone is one base off. CDR3: CASSYSWYYGYTF. The CDR3 bases are TGTGCCAGCAGTTACTCGTGGTACTATGGCTACACCTTC. The chain employs TRBV6-6 and TRBJ1-2; D call uncertain. In germline, CDR1 is MNHNY, CDR2 SVGAGI (reference sequence). The CDR3 extends over 13 amino acids. Trimming removed 0 bases at V and 3 bases at J, with 5 bases between.

This clonotype has a count of ten or more. The V gene is TRBV12-3 or TRBV12-4, the J gene TRBJ2-3; no clear D. CDR3 length equals 14 residues. V was clipped by 7 bases and J by 3 bases, with 14 bases between them. The CDR3 spells CASTLRVETDTQYF. The CDR3 nucleotides are TGTGCCAGCACCCTCCGCGTAGAAACAGATACGCAGTATTTT.

About this clonotype: This sequence may be a read error, since a much larger clone differs from it by one base. Lacking the conserved final phenylalanine or tryptophan, this CDR3 likely reflects a read error. This chain connects TRBV12-5 to TRBJ1-1; the D is unclear. The germline V and J ends were trimmed by 3 bases and 5 bases, with 10 bases remaining between them. CDR3 length equals 13 residues. Germline V gene lookup returns CDR1 LGHNT and CDR2 FRNRAP. The CDR3 spells CASGFEGRTEAFL. In nucleotides, the CDR3 is TGTGCTAGTGGTTTTGAGGGTCGGACTGAAGCTTTCTTA.

V is TRBV5-4 and J is TRBJ1-1, with D unclear. Between the trimmed V and J ends, which lost 4 bases and 4 bases, there was a span of 14 bases. Germline V gives CDR1 SGHNT, CDR2 YYREEE (reference sequence). This CDR3 spans 14 amino acids. The CDR3 nucleotides are TGTGCCAGCAGCCCTTCTTCCGGATCCACTGAAGCTTTCTTT. Amino acids: CASSPSSGSTEAFF. Based on the CDR3 plus reference TRBV5-4 and TRBJ1-1, the full variable domain is ETGVTQSPTHLIKTRGQQVTLRCSSQSGHNTVSWYQQALGQGPQFIFQYYREEENGRGNFPPRFSGLQFPNYSSELNVNALELDDSALYLCASSPSSGSTEAFFGQGTRLTVV.

This clonotype occurred many times. The V call is TRBV7-2, the J call TRBJ1-2; tentatively, D is TRBD1 (5 bases). This CDR3 has 13 amino acids. Trimming took off 2 bases at V and 6 bases at J, with 10 bases between the two ends. Germline V gene sequence: CDR1 SGHTA, CDR2 FQGNSA. CDR3 in DNA: TGTGCCAGCAGCTTACAATCGGGGGATGGCTACACCTTC. Protein: CASSLQSGDGYTF.

This clonotype was seen at least ten times. V gene TRBV12-3 or TRBV12-4 combines with J gene TRBJ2-1, with D possibly being TRBD1 (5 bases). Trimming removed 5 bases at V and 9 bases at J, with 11 bases between. The CDR3 has 12 amino acids. DNA for the CDR3: TGTGCCAGCAGTAACAGGTTGAGTGAGCAGTTCTTC. Translated: CASSNRLSEQFF.

There are many counts of this clonotype. The chain is built from TRBV29-1 and TRBJ2-1, with 12 bases matching TRBD2. This CDR3 is built from 18 residues. CDR1 SQVTM and CDR2 ANQGSEA come from the germline V gene. The ends lost 3 bases at V and 5 bases at J; junction bases unmatched: 14. The CDR3 protein is CSVDGLAGPYLYNNEQFF. The CDR3 DNA follows: TGCAGCGTTGATGGACTAGCGGGACCCTACCTTTATAACAATGAGCAGTTCTTC.

This clonotype came up many times. The chain recombines TRBV5-5 with TRBJ2-3, with 8 positions matching TRBD2. Per germline, CDR1 SGHKS and CDR2 YYEKEE (reference sequence). The V segment lost 0 bases and the J segment 3 bases; nucleotides outside the gene matches: 6. The CDR3 runs to 16 residues. CDR3 sequence (DNA): TGTGCCAGCAGCTTGGAACCGGCGGGAGGTACAGATACGCAGTATTTT. The encoded protein is CASSLEPAGGTDTQYF.

This clonotype was seen many times. The V gene is TRBV10-3, the J gene TRBJ1-3; TRBD1 matches 7 bases. The V and J ends lost 0 bases and 0 bases, in that order; junction bases with no gene match: 5. CDR1 ENHRY and CDR2 SYGVKD come from the germline V gene. This CDR3 spans 17 amino acids. This chain's CDR3 is CAISESGQELSGNTIYF. CDR3 bases: TGTGCCATCAGTGAGTCAGGACAGGAACTCTCTGGAAACACCATATATTTT.

This clonotype was detected many times. This chain connects TRBV2 to TRBJ2-7; TRBD2 aligns across 8 bases. From germline, CDR1 is SNHLY and CDR2 FYNNEI. The CDR3 has 15 residues. V gave up 4 bases and J gave up 5 bases; unmatched junction bases: 10. The CDR3 is CASSVTGTSMNEQYF. The CDR3 bases are TGTGCCAGCAGTGTGACCGGGACTAGTATGAACGAGCAGTACTTC.

This clonotype was detected many times. This rearrangement joins TRBV20-1 to TRBJ1-4; 9 bases map to TRBD1. V lost 6 bases to trimming and J lost 8 bases; unmatched junction nucleotides: 10. This CDR3 contains 14 residues. The germline CDR1 and CDR2 sequences are DFQATT and SNEGSKA (reference sequence). The CDR3: CSANRDRDGEKLFF. CDR3 in DNA: TGCAGTGCGAACCGGGACAGGGATGGCGAAAAACTGTTTTTT.

The V and J genes are TRBV5-1 and TRBJ2-3, with D unresolved. This CDR3 has 12 residues. CDR1 and CDR2 from the germline V gene are SGHRS and YFSETQ. V lost 4 bases and J lost 15, with 18 bases in between. DNA for the CDR3: TGCGCCAGCAGCCACGATGTAGATACGCGTTATTTT. Amino acids: CASSHDVDTRYF.